This T cell receptor beta chain was captured in a study of a mutant IDH1 vaccine in newly diagnosed glioma (dated by TCRdb to about 2021). Concerning the study at large: Of the approximately 33 patients who were treated, about 62% were male and approximately 38% were female, and the mean age was around 43 years. Before enrollment, patients had received standard therapy of radiotherapy alone, temozolomide alone, or radiochemotherapy with temozolomide; most received the combination. Peripheral blood was drawn at six visits: V03 (baseline), V05, V07, V10, V12 and V13. Longitudinal TCRB deep sequencing was performed for roughly 27 treated patients wherever samples were available for exploratory analyses.

V and J lose 1 base and 3 bases, and a span of 3 bases separates them. The CDR3 starts with the cysteine, ends with the phenylalanine, and has 13 residues. Only the CDR3 portion is preserved as DNA: 39 bases, with reading frame beginning at the first base. CDR1 is given as MNHNS and CDR2 as SASEGT, both from the germline V gene. The sample's time point label is to be understood as: baseline, week 1 (first vaccination visit). Reading the label with the study, this specimen's treatment or condition is: pre-vaccination baseline after standard-of-care therapy. Donors had newly diagnosed WHO grade 3 or 4 IDH1-mutant astrocytomas with loss of nuclear ATRX. The samples were drawn from NOA16, a multicentre, single-arm, open-label phase I trial in Germany that tested a mutant IDH1 peptide vaccine in humans for the first time. Visit V03 blood draws served as the baseline sample for immunogenicity testing. Genomic DNA for TCRB sequencing was extracted from EDTA blood using the DNeasy Blood and Tissue Kit.

Summary of the overall study and its limitations: PBMC samples for TCRB deep sequencing were selected based on availability. The authors stated that sample limitations prevented analyses of patient blood samples from being reproduced. Pseudoprogression seemed to be unrelated to changes in the top peripheral T cell clonotypes found by TCRB sequencing. Immune responses induced by the vaccine were seen in more than 85% of patients across multiple MHC alleles.

The library was produced with the immunoSEQ multiplex PCR assay. Following the manufacturer's protocol, the hsTCRB Kit was used to amplify rearranged TCR beta chain sequences. Sequencing of TCRB libraries was carried out on an Illumina MiSeq. Regarding the original processing steps: The kit vendor's proprietary platform handled demultiplexing, trimming and gene mapping. TCRdb retrieved this table from immuneACCESS and kept in-frame rearrangements only. Not all clones are present; in checked studies, unresolved V genes account for under half, and no reason is known for the remainder. V, J and clone size reflect that table, while D and trimming were determined from the DNA. The sample includes roughly 84,000 clones, with about 80% observed a single time. Jointly, the top ten make up 5% to 5.5% of the sample. Worth noting for this clone: The specificity of this receptor is unknown. Qualities for individual bases were not recorded, and no much larger clone is one base off.

Recombination joined TRBV6-1 with TRBJ2-2; the D gene cannot be named for sure. The material was PBMCs, obtained from a glioma patient treated with radiotherapy, temozolomide or both. This TCR came from a man aged 40-49 years with glioma. Some clones in this sample may be carry-over from other donors' samples. At the DNA level, the sequence is TGTGCCAGCAGTGAAGTGCACACCGGGGAGCTGTTTTTT. Translated, it reads CASSEVHTGELFF.